The clone carrying this T cell receptor (beta chain) was detected only a few times. As yet, its antigen is unknown. The sample originates from a study of T-cell memory formation after mild COVID-19. At the level of the study: Clusters were largely donor specific.

Findings and caveats of the study: Clonal second-wave expansions that peaked on day 37 had unconfirmed SARS-CoV-2 specificity. Clones shrinking from day 15 to 85 showed even CD4/CD8 mixes; later expanders tilted CD4+. Pre-infection memory carried some responding clones, suggesting that cross-reactive memory joined.

Using its own MiXCR run on the 5' RACE reads, TCRdb lists one record per CDR3 protein. The sample has 250,000 to 300,000 distinct CDR3 sequences; 16% are singletons. Germline CDR1 and CDR2: MNHEY and SMNVEV (reference sequence). The V and J ends lost 2 bases and 2 bases respectively, with 10 bases between them. The CDR3 has 14 amino acids. Sequenced sample: PBMCs or a T cell subset sorted from them (not recorded which). The sequence came from a man younger than 30 who had mild COVID-19 (a few samples of this study predate the infection). Cell type and time point are not known. The chain recombines TRBV27 with TRBJ2-7; either TRBD1 or TRBD2 may fit D (5 bases each). CDR3 nucleotides: TGTGCCAGCAGTTTAGGGACGGTCGCCTACGAGCAGTACTTC. Protein sequence: CASSLGTVAYEQYF.